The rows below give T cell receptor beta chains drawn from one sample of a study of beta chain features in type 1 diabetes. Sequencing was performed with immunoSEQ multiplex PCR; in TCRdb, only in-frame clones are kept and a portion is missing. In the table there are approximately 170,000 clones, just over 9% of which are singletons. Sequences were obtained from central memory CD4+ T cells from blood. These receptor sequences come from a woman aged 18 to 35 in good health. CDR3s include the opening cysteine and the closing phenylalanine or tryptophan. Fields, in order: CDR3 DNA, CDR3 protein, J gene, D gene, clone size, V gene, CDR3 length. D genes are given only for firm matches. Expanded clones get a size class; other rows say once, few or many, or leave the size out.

CDR3nt: TGTGCCAGCAGCCCCCAGCAAGAGACCCAGTACTTC
CDR3aa: CASSPQQETQYF
j_gene: TRBJ2-5
d_gene: -
abundance: few
v_gene: TRBV7-9
len: 12

CDR3nt: TGCAGCGTTGGGGCACAGGGGGGCTATGGCTACACCTTC
CDR3aa: CSVGAQGGYGYTF
j_gene: TRBJ1-2
d_gene: TRBD1
abundance: -
v_gene: TRBV29-1
len: 13

CDR3nt: TGTGCCAGCAGTAGCGGGTACAATGAGCAGTTCTTC
CDR3aa: CASSSGYNEQFF
j_gene: TRBJ2-1
d_gene: TRBD2
abundance: few
v_gene: TRBV9
len: 12

CDR3nt: TGCGCCAGCAGCCCCGGACAGGGGGCTCATAATTCACCCCTCCACTTT
CDR3aa: CASSPGQGAHNSPLHF
j_gene: TRBJ1-6
d_gene: TRBD1
abundance: -
v_gene: TRBV5-1
len: 16

CDR3nt: TGTGCCAGCAGCCGGACACTTTATACCTACGAGCAGTACTTC
CDR3aa: CASSRTLYTYEQYF
j_gene: TRBJ2-7
d_gene: -
abundance: few
v_gene: TRBV11-3
len: 14

CDR3nt: TGTGCCAGCAGCTTAACAGGGAACACTGAAGCTTTCTTT
CDR3aa: CASSLTGNTEAFF
j_gene: TRBJ1-1
d_gene: -
abundance: few
v_gene: TRBV7-9
len: 13

CDR3nt: TGTGCCAGCAGCGACGGACAGAGCTCCTACAATGAGCAGTTCTTC
CDR3aa: CASSDGQSSYNEQFF
j_gene: TRBJ2-1
d_gene: -
abundance: -
v_gene: TRBV11-2
len: 15

CDR3nt: TGTGCCAGCTCACCGGGACAAAACACCGGGGAGCTGTTTTTT
CDR3aa: CASSPGQNTGELFF
j_gene: TRBJ2-2
d_gene: -
abundance: -
v_gene: TRBV18
len: 14

CDR3nt: TGCAGCGTTAAGGGGGTAGCCTACTACGAGCAGTACTTC
CDR3aa: CSVKGVAYYEQYF
j_gene: TRBJ2-7
d_gene: -
abundance: few
v_gene: TRBV29-1
len: 13

CDR3nt: TGTGCCAGCTCACCGCTCCAGGGCCTAGGCTTGTTGAACACTGAAGCTTTCTTT
CDR3aa: CASSPLQGLGLLNTEAFF
j_gene: TRBJ1-1
d_gene: -
abundance: few
v_gene: TRBV18
len: 18

CDR3nt: TGCAGCGTTACAGGGGGACCTGGCTATGGCTACACCTTC
CDR3aa: CSVTGGPGYGYTF
j_gene: TRBJ1-2
d_gene: TRBD1
abundance: few
v_gene: TRBV29-1
len: 13

CDR3nt: TGTGCCAGCAGTTTTCTAGGCCGTAGCTCCTACAATGAGCAGTTCTTC
CDR3aa: CASSFLGRSSYNEQFF
j_gene: TRBJ2-1
d_gene: -
abundance: few
v_gene: TRBV27
len: 16

CDR3nt: TGTGCCTGGAGTGGGACAGGGCCCCAGTACTTC
CDR3aa: CAWSGTGPQYF
j_gene: TRBJ2-5
d_gene: TRBD1
abundance: few
v_gene: TRBV30
len: 11

CDR3nt: TGTGCCACATCTACAGGGGCAGGATTTGGCTACACCTTC
CDR3aa: CATSTGAGFGYTF
j_gene: TRBJ1-2
d_gene: TRBD1
abundance: -
v_gene: TRBV19
len: 13

CDR3nt: TGTGCCAGCAGCCCTAGGACTAGCGGGGCAGATACGCAGTATTTT
CDR3aa: CASSPRTSGADTQYF
j_gene: TRBJ2-3
d_gene: TRBD2
abundance: -
v_gene: TRBV5-4
len: 15

CDR3nt: TGTGCCAGCAGCCCATACAGGGGGTCAGCTTTCTTT
CDR3aa: CASSPYRGSAFF
j_gene: TRBJ1-1
d_gene: TRBD1
abundance: -
v_gene: TRBV7-2
len: 12

CDR3nt: TGTGCCAGCAGCCCTCAGACAGGGGGCTACGAGCAGTACTTC
CDR3aa: CASSPQTGGYEQYF
j_gene: TRBJ2-7
d_gene: TRBD1
abundance: -
v_gene: TRBV9
len: 14

CDR3nt: TGTGCCAGCCGCCCAGGACAGGGGGCAGCGAGTGGAAACACCATATATTTT
CDR3aa: CASRPGQGAASGNTIYF
j_gene: TRBJ1-3
d_gene: TRBD1
abundance: -
v_gene: TRBV18
len: 17

CDR3nt: TGTGCCAGCAGCGCCCGGGACAGGGGAGGTAATGAAAAACTGTTTTTT
CDR3aa: CASSARDRGGNEKLFF
j_gene: TRBJ1-4
d_gene: TRBD1
abundance: few
v_gene: TRBV9
len: 16

CDR3nt: TGTGCCAGCAGCTCTAGCGGGAGGACTCTTCGTTTAGAGACCCAGTACTTC
CDR3aa: CASSSSGRTLRLETQYF
j_gene: TRBJ2-5
d_gene: TRBD2
abundance: few
v_gene: TRBV11-2
len: 17

CDR3nt: TGTGCCAGCAGCCTCGGGGGTTCAGCGGGGCAAAACGAGCAGTACTTC
CDR3aa: CASSLGGSAGQNEQYF
j_gene: TRBJ2-7
d_gene: TRBD2
abundance: -
v_gene: TRBV5-4
len: 16

CDR3nt: TGTGCCAGTAGTATCACCGGGACAGCCAATCAGCCCCAGCATTTT
CDR3aa: CASSITGTANQPQHF
j_gene: TRBJ1-5
d_gene: TRBD1
abundance: few
v_gene: TRBV19
len: 15

CDR3nt: TGTGCCTGGAGTGTAACAAGGAACACTGAAGCTTTCTTT
CDR3aa: CAWSVTRNTEAFF
j_gene: TRBJ1-1
d_gene: -
abundance: -
v_gene: TRBV30
len: 13

CDR3nt: TGTGCCATCAGTGACGGACAGGGGGCGCGGCATTTT
CDR3aa: CAISDGQGARHF
j_gene: TRBJ1-5
d_gene: TRBD1
abundance: -
v_gene: TRBV10-3
len: 12

CDR3nt: TGTGCCAGCAGCTTAGTCAGGGAGAACACTGAAGCTTTCTTT
CDR3aa: CASSLVRENTEAFF
j_gene: TRBJ1-1
d_gene: -
abundance: few
v_gene: TRBV7-8
len: 14

CDR3nt: TGTGCCTGGAGTGGAGGACAGGGCCGAGAGACCCAGTACTTC
CDR3aa: CAWSGGQGRETQYF
j_gene: TRBJ2-5
d_gene: TRBD1
abundance: -
v_gene: TRBV30
len: 14

CDR3nt: TGCGCCAGCAGTTCGACAGACTATAATTCACCCCTCCACTTT
CDR3aa: CASSSTDYNSPLHF
j_gene: TRBJ1-6
d_gene: -
abundance: -
v_gene: TRBV5-1
len: 14